This passage covers 30 T cell receptor beta chains from one sample sequenced in a study of siplizumab effects on memory and regulatory T cells. TCRdb keeps only in-frame clones here, not all; method: immunoSEQ multiplex PCR. The sample consists of more than 60,000 clones, around 93% of them appearing once. The material sequenced was CD8+ T cells sorted from blood. These receptor sequences come from a human donor in good health.

This clone has just a few counts. V is TRBV7-6 and J is TRBJ2-1, with D tentatively TRBD2 (5 bases). V was shortened by 4 bases and J by 1 base, with 8 bases between the two germline ends. The CDR3 runs 14 residues. Germline V gene sequence: CDR1 SGHVS, CDR2 FNYEAQ. The CDR3 DNA follows: TGTGCCAGCAGCTCACTAGGGTCCTACAATGAGCAGTTCTTC. Its translation is CASSSLGSYNEQFF.

V usage is TRBV5-4 and J usage is TRBJ2-3; no clear D. The CDR3 totals 12 residues. Trimming removed 1 base at V and 4 bases at J, with 4 bases between. In germline, CDR1 is SGHNT, CDR2 YYREEE (reference sequence). The DNA for the CDR3 is TGTGCCAGCAGCTTGTTGGCAGATACGCAGTATTTT. Translating it yields CASSLLADTQYF.

J is TRBJ2-1 and V is TRBV11-2; TRBD1 aligns across 8 bases. The J segment lost 0 bases and the V segment lost 3 bases, leaving 4 bases of the junction unmatched. CDR1 is SGHAT, CDR2 FQNNGV, per germline. This CDR3 has 16 amino acids. This CDR3 reads CASSFQGASSYNEQFF. The CDR3 nucleotides read TGTGCCAGCAGCTTTCAGGGGGCGAGCTCCTACAATGAGCAGTTCTTC.

The V gene is TRBV5-6, the J gene TRBJ1-1, with D uncertain. The CDR3 totals 13 residues. Germline loops: CDR1 SGHDT, CDR2 YYEEEE. The V and J ends lost 0 bases and 1 base respectively, with 4 bases between them. The CDR3 DNA is TGTGCCAGCAGCTTGGACAGGAACACTGAAGCTTTCTTT. Translated, it gives CASSLDRNTEAFF.

This clone was recorded only once. The chain has TRBV7-6 and TRBJ2-3, with a possible D match to TRBD2 (6 bases). Trimming stripped 7 bases from V and 5 bases from J, with 19 bases between. CDR3 length equals 15 residues. Germline values: CDR1 SGHVS, CDR2 FNYEAQ. CDR3 amino acids: CASILDRGWVDTQYF. For the CDR3, the DNA is TGTGCCAGCATATTAGATCGGGGGTGGGTAGATACGCAGTATTTT.

Here the CDR3 reads CASSALAGDSGANVLTF. DNA of the CDR3: TGTGCCAGCAGCGCCCTAGCGGGCGACTCTGGGGCCAACGTCCTGACTTTC. The genes are TRBV9 and TRBJ2-6; TRBD2 matches at 8 bases. V dropped 3 bases and J dropped 0; count of bases not matched to a gene: 5. The CDR3 runs to 17 residues. Germline V gene data show CDR1 as SGDLS and CDR2 as YYNGEE.

This clone was found once. The rearrangement links TRBV4-1 to TRBJ2-3; D unclear. The ends were cut back, 7 bases at V and 1 base at J, with 9 bases in the middle. The CDR3 runs to 13 residues. Germline CDR1 is MGHRA and CDR2 is YSYEKL. The CDR3 loop reads CASTPTGTDTQYF. The CDR3, as DNA: TGCGCCAGCACCCCGACCGGCACAGATACGCAGTATTTT.

This clone was observed a single time. The rearrangement links TRBV5-6 to TRBJ2-3; D uncertain. From germline, CDR1 is SGHDT and CDR2 YYEEEE. This CDR3 spans 15 amino acids. Trimming removed 2 bases at V and 6 bases at J, with 16 bases between. The DNA for the CDR3 is TGTGCCAGCAGCTTCCCCATTTACGGACCCGATACGCAGTATTTT. It encodes CASSFPIYGPDTQYF.

The V gene is TRBV9, the J gene TRBJ2-3, with 10 bases fitting TRBD2. V dropped 2 bases and J dropped 2; count of bases not matched to a gene: 8. This CDR3 has 17 amino acids. Germline V CDR1 and CDR2: SGDLS, YYNGEE. The CDR3 reads CASSVAPSGGNTDTQYF. The DNA for the CDR3 is TGTGCCAGCAGCGTGGCACCTAGCGGGGGCAACACAGATACGCAGTATTTT.

This rearrangement joins TRBV6-7 to TRBJ1-4; 7 bases are a match to TRBD1. TRBV6-7 is labeled an ORF, and its function is uncertain. V trimming: 11 bases; J trimming: 4 bases; junction bases outside the gene matches: 16. The CDR3 totals 16 residues. The CDR3, as DNA: TGTGCCCTGGTTAGGGGACTGACAGGGATTAATGAAAAACTGTTTTTT. This codes for CALVRGLTGINEKLFF.

The chain has TRBV2 and TRBJ2-1; maybe TRBD2 (5 bases). Germline loops: CDR1 SNHLY, CDR2 FYNNEI. V was shortened by 5 bases and J by 4 bases, with 9 bases between the two germline ends. This CDR3 has 13 amino acids. This chain's CDR3 is CASSFSGYNEQFF. The CDR3 coding sequence is TGTGCCAGCAGTTTCAGCGGATACAATGAGCAGTTCTTC.

The chain combines TRBV4-1 with TRBJ2-3, with TRBD2 identical over 9 bases. The length of the CDR3 is 15 residues. V lost 4 bases to trimming and J lost 4 bases; unmatched junction nucleotides: 6. Germline V gene sequence: CDR1 MGHRA, CDR2 YSYEKL. This chain's CDR3 is CASSPSGGRADTQYF. CDR3 sequence (DNA): TGCGCCAGCAGCCCGAGCGGGGGGCGCGCAGATACGCAGTATTTT.

The rearrangement links TRBV15 to TRBJ2-2; no firm D call. CDR3 length equals 14 residues. Trimming left V 2 bases short and J 6 bases short, with 10 bases between. Germline CDR1 and CDR2: LNHNV and YYDKDF (reference sequence). The CDR3 loop is CATSRYLGSGELFF. CDR3 DNA: TGTGCCACCAGCAGATATCTCGGGTCCGGGGAGCTGTTTTTT.

The chain is built from TRBV28 and TRBJ2-3; 11 positions match TRBD1. Germline V gene lookup returns CDR1 MDHEN and CDR2 SYDVKM. The CDR3 has 12 amino acids. With V trimmed by 10 bases and J by 6 bases, 3 bases remained unmatched. CDR3 bases: TGTGCCATCGGACAGGGGGCCGATACGCAGTATTTT. Translating gives CAIGQGADTQYF. The full variable domain, with the rest looked up from reference TRBV28 and TRBJ2-3, is DVKVTQSSRYLVKRTGEKVFLECVQDMDHENMFWYRQDPGLGLRLIYFSYDVKMKEKGDIPEGYSVSREKKERFSLILESASTNQTSMYLCAIGQGADTQYFGPGTRLTVL.

The chain carries TRBV5-6 and TRBJ2-7, with D perhaps assigned TRBD1 or TRBD2 (5 bases each). V lost 0 bases, J lost 6 bases, and 10 bases lay in between. Germline V gives CDR1 SGHDT, CDR2 YYEEEE. The CDR3 has 13 residues. CDR3 in amino acids: CASSLAVGAEQYF. CDR3 DNA: TGTGCCAGCAGCTTGGCCGTCGGGGCCGAGCAGTACTTC.

In DNA form, the CDR3 reads TGTGCCAGCAGTGTGGAGGGGGATGAATCCTATAATTCACCCCTCCACTTT. This sequence encodes CASSVEGDESYNSPLHF. The chain couples TRBV2 to TRBJ1-6, with TRBD1 as a possible D gene (6 bases). Between the trimmed V and J ends, which lost 4 bases and 1 base, there was a span of 14 bases. Germline-derived CDR1 and CDR2 are SNHLY and FYNNEI. The CDR3 is made up of 17 amino acids.

V is TRBV6-1 and J is TRBJ2-5; D gene ambiguous. The V gene's germline CDR1 is MNHNS and CDR2 SASEGT. The CDR3 sequence is 13 residues long. Deletions cut 2 bases from V and 3 bases from J, with 7 bases between. In nucleotides, the CDR3 is TGTGCCAGCAGTGAATGGCCAGAAGAGACCCAGTACTTC. Its translation: CASSEWPEETQYF.

This clone was recorded only once. The rearrangement uses TRBV19 and TRBJ2-7, with a weak D call TRBD2 (7 bases). Deletions cut 10 bases from V and 3 bases from J, with 19 bases between. CDR1 and CDR2 (germline): LNHDA, SQIVND (reference sequence). CDR3 length: 14 amino acids. The CDR3 DNA is TGTGCCACCACCCAGGGGAGGGGGGTCTACGAGCAGTACTTC. Translating it yields CATTQGRGVYEQYF.

The rearrangement links TRBV9 to TRBJ2-5; D is perhaps TRBD1 or TRBD2 (5 bases each). Near its end, the DNA agrees better with TRBJ2-7, so the J call may be wrong. The CDR3 runs to 15 residues. The germline gives CDR1 SGDLS, CDR2 YYNGEE. The CDR3: CASSGPGRPSYEQYF. As DNA, the CDR3 is TGTGCCAGCAGCGGACCGGGACGTCCCTCCTACGAGCAGTACTTC.

The V and J genes are TRBV7-9 and TRBJ2-7; 7 bases are shared with TRBD1. Trimming cost V 2 bases and J 4 bases; bases outside gene matches: 8. The CDR3 sequence is 15 residues long. From germline, CDR1 is SEHNR and CDR2 FQNEAQ (reference sequence). CDR3 protein: CASSLPQGTAYEQYF. The CDR3 DNA sequence: TGTGCCAGCAGCTTACCTCAAGGGACAGCTTACGAGCAGTACTTC.

The V gene is TRBV7-9, the J gene TRBJ2-7; weak D call: TRBD2 (5 bases). The CDR3 totals 12 residues. The V and J ends lost 5 bases and 6 bases respectively, with 11 bases between them. Per the germline V gene, CDR1 is SEHNR and CDR2 is FQNEAQ (reference sequence). The CDR3 nucleotides read TGTGCCAGCAGCCAACTAGTCTTCGAGCAGTACTTC. Its protein is CASSQLVFEQYF. Based on the CDR3 plus reference TRBV7-9 and TRBJ2-7, the full variable domain is DTGVSQNPRHKITKRGQNVTFRCDPISEHNRLYWYRQTLGQGPEFLTYFQNEAQLEKSRLLSDRFSAERPKGSFSTLEIQRTEQGDSAMYLCASSQLVFEQYFGPGTRLTVT.

This sequence joins TRBV29-1 and TRBJ2-2, with a possible D match to TRBD1 (6 bases). CDR1 and CDR2 from the germline V gene are SQVTM and ANQGSEA. The length of the CDR3 is 12 residues. Trimming left V 7 bases short and J 2 bases short, with 8 bases between. The CDR3 reads CSARGNTGELFF. The CDR3 coding sequence is TGCAGCGCCAGGGGAAACACCGGGGAGCTGTTTTTT.

The chain uses TRBV4-1 and TRBJ1-1; 8 nucleotides align to TRBD1. V shed 4 bases, J shed 6 bases, and the junction held 10 bases outside the gene matches. CDR3 length equals 15 residues. Germline loops: CDR1 MGHRA, CDR2 YSYEKL. CDR3 coding DNA: TGCGCCAGCAGCCCAGGGGGCCAGGGAGGGGCTGAAGCTTTCTTT. This gives the protein CASSPGGQGGAEAFF.

V gene TRBV19 combines with J gene TRBJ1-5; 10 bases are a match to TRBD1. Trimming cost V 3 bases and J 4 bases; bases outside gene matches: 6. The length of the CDR3 is 16 residues. Germline V lookup: CDR1 LNHDA, CDR2 SQIVND (reference sequence). CDR3 sequence (DNA): TGTGCCAGTAGTATGGGGGACAGGGGACAGAATCAGCCCCAGCATTTT. This translates into CASSMGDRGQNQPQHF.

The rearrangement joins TRBV27 to TRBJ2-5; unclear D gene. This CDR3 has 13 amino acids. V lost 6 bases and J 5 bases, leaving 13 bases between the germline ends. Germline loops: CDR1 MNHEY, CDR2 SMNVEV (reference sequence). CDR3 nucleotide sequence: TGTGCCAGCAGCCTATTACTCGGGGAGACCCAGTACTTC. Translating gives CASSLLLGETQYF.

The chain recombines TRBV6-6 with TRBJ2-5; D unclear. Between the trimmed V and J ends, which lost 0 bases and 5 bases, there was a span of 13 bases. Germline values: CDR1 MNHNY, CDR2 SVGAGI (reference sequence). The CDR3 has 15 amino acids. CDR3 protein: CASSYSWTVLETQYF. The CDR3 bases are TGTGCCAGCAGTTACTCGTGGACGGTGCTGGAGACCCAGTACTTC.

Concerning this clone: Compared with germline, one end of the junction differs, possibly owing to a read error. The V and J genes are TRBV4-1 and TRBJ1-1; tentative D call: TRBD1 (5 bases). Germline V gene lookup returns CDR1 MGHRA and CDR2 YSYEKL. The CDR3 runs 14 residues. CDR3: CASSPWGSNTEAFF. The CDR3 region has the DNA TGTGCCAGCAGCCCCTGGGGGTCAAACACTGAAGCTTTCTTT.

The V gene is TRBV5-3, the J gene TRBJ2-3, with 11 nucleotides matching TRBD2. TRBV5-3 is an open reading frame, and its role is uncertain. This CDR3 comprises 17 residues. V lost 0 bases and J lost 1; bases outside the gene matches: 4. DNA for the CDR3: TGTGCCAGAAGCTTGGGGACTAGCGGGCCATGCACAGATACGCAGTATTTT. It specifies CARSLGTSGPCTDTQYF.

This clone was seen just once. The V gene is TRBV29-1, the J gene TRBJ2-7, with D perhaps TRBD1 (6 bases). Germline assignment: CDR1 SQVTM and CDR2 ANQGSEA. The V and J ends lost 2 bases and 4 bases respectively, with 12 bases between them. The CDR3 covers 13 residues. CDR3 sequence reads: CSVETQGSYEQYF. CDR3 bases: TGCAGCGTTGAAACACAGGGATCGTACGAGCAGTACTTC.

This clone appeared once. The rearrangement links TRBV11-2 to TRBJ2-7, with 9 bases that match TRBD1. Germline V gene sequence: CDR1 SGHAT, CDR2 FQNNGV. CDR3 size: 18 residues. The ends lost 2 bases at V and 0 bases at J; junction bases unmatched: 11. The chain's CDR3 is CASSLPRTGASSSYEQYF. DNA of the CDR3: TGTGCCAGCAGCTTACCCAGGACAGGGGCCTCTAGCTCCTACGAGCAGTACTTC.